Listed below are T cell receptor beta chains from one sample, sequenced in a study of blood T cell repertoires in COVID-19. Only in-frame clones appear in the TCRdb table, and some are missing; sequencing was by immunoSEQ multiplex PCR. The table lists roughly 180,000 clones, approximately 82% of them singletons. The sequenced sample consisted of peripheral blood. The receptors shown here come from a woman at least 80 years old with active or convalescent COVID-19. The CDR3 runs from the conserved cysteine through the conserved F or W. A D gene is named only where the DNA matches it firmly. Only some rows state a clone size, as once, few, many or a class for expanded clones.

NA	TRBV4-2	TRBJ2-7	TRBD2	CASSQDLAVRALEQYF	TGTGCCAGCAGCCAAGATCTAGCGGTCAGGGCCCTCGAGCAGTACTTC
NA	TRBV7-9	TRBJ2-7	NA	CASSLGGGGPYEQYF	TGTGCCAGCAGCTTAGGAGGTGGGGGCCCCTACGAGCAGTACTTC
NA	TRBV28	TRBJ1-1	NA	CASSSLQGTRAFF	TGTGCCAGCAGTTCCCTACAGGGAACAAGAGCTTTCTTT
NA	TRBV13	TRBJ2-2	NA	CASSGSIAGELFF	TGTGCCAGCAGCGGGAGTATCGCCGGGGAGCTGTTTTTT
NA	TRBV19	TRBJ1-2	TRBD1	CASSPPGQGASGGYTF	TGTGCCAGTAGTCCTCCGGGACAGGGGGCGTCAGGAGGCTACACCTTC
NA	TRBV5-6	TRBJ2-3	TRBD1	CASSSDRGWGTDTQYF	TGTGCCAGCAGCTCGGACAGGGGATGGGGCACAGATACGCAGTATTTT
once	TRBV5-1	TRBJ2-2	NA	CASSLNSGETGELFF	TGCGCCAGCAGCTTGAACTCAGGCGAAACCGGGGAGCTGTTTTTT
NA	TRBV18	TRBJ2-5	NA	CASSPRSGSQETQYF	TGTGCCAGCTCACCACGATCCGGGAGCCAAGAGACCCAGTACTTC
NA	TRBV9	TRBJ1-1	TRBD1	CASSARQGSNTEAFF	TGTGCCAGCAGCGCCCGACAGGGGTCGAACACTGAAGCTTTCTTT
NA	TRBV18	TRBJ2-1	TRBD1	CASSPPGQSRGEQFF	TGTGCCAGCTCACCGCCGGGACAGTCGAGGGGCGAGCAGTTCTTC
NA	TRBV7-2	TRBJ1-5	TRBD1	CASSRQMTGGLGNQPQHF	TGTGCCAGCAGCCGCCAAATGACAGGGGGCTTGGGCAATCAGCCCCAGCATTTT
NA	TRBV7-8	TRBJ2-7	TRBD2	CASSESGRPSYEQYF	TGTGCCAGCAGCGAAAGCGGGAGGCCCTCCTACGAGCAGTACTTC
NA	TRBV7-2	TRBJ2-2	NA	CASSSFGVSELFF	TGTGCCAGCAGCTCTTTCGGGGTTTCGGAGCTGTTTTTT
NA	TRBV11-2	TRBJ2-7	NA	CASSIEEVFNEQYF	TGTGCCAGCAGTATAGAGGAGGTTTTCAACGAGCAGTACTTC
NA	TRBV28	TRBJ2-7	NA	CASSLSSYEQYF	TGTGCCAGCAGCCTGAGCTCCTACGAGCAGTACTTC
NA	TRBV7-9	TRBJ2-7	TRBD2	CASSLALAGVGEQYF	TGTGCCAGCAGCTTAGCGCTAGCGGGAGTGGGCGAGCAGTACTTC
NA	TRBV18	TRBJ1-1	NA	CASSLPPGRANTEAFF	TGTGCCAGCTCACTACCTCCGGGGAGGGCAAACACTGAAGCTTTCTTT
NA	TRBV19	TRBJ2-1	TRBD2	CASTKVAGARNEQFF	TGTGCCAGTACCAAAGTGGCGGGAGCAAGGAATGAGCAGTTCTTC
NA	TRBV19	TRBJ1-2	NA	CASSIWTSPLGGYTF	TGTGCCAGTAGTATTTGGACAAGTCCCCTGGGGGGCTACACCTTC
NA	TRBV2	TRBJ1-2	TRBD1	CAVTRTGGDYGYTF	TGTGCCGTAACCAGGACAGGGGGCGACTATGGCTACACCTTC
NA	TRBV18	TRBJ2-3	NA	CASSPNTGLDTQYF	TGTGCCAGCTCACCCAATACAGGGTTGGATACGCAGTATTTT
NA	TRBV7-2	TRBJ2-7	TRBD2	CASSPSSGSVAYEQYF	TGTGCCAGCAGCCCCTCTAGCGGGAGCGTCGCCTACGAGCAGTACTTC
few	TRBV4-2	TRBJ2-3	NA	CASSQVQNTDTQYF	TGTGCCAGCAGCCAAGTTCAAAACACAGATACGCAGTATTTT
NA	TRBV5-1	TRBJ1-1	TRBD1	CASSVLTGVGTEAFF	TGCGCCAGCAGCGTGCTGACAGGGGTTGGCACTGAAGCTTTCTTT
NA	TRBV21-1	TRBJ2-6	NA	CASSKCLPGANVLTF	TGTGCCAGCAGCAAATGTCTTCCCGGGGCCAACGTCCTGACTTTC
NA	TRBV7-3	TRBJ1-1	NA	CASSEMPGDTEAFF	TGTGCCAGCAGCGAGATGCCGGGGGACACTGAAGCTTTCTTT
NA	TRBV2	TRBJ1-5	NA	CASAGQLNQPQHF	TGTGCCAGCGCCGGACAGTTAAATCAGCCCCAGCATTTT
NA	TRBV5-1	TRBJ1-1	TRBD1	CASSEIGAGGNTEAFF	TGCGCCAGCAGCGAGATAGGGGCAGGGGGGAACACTGAAGCTTTCTTT
NA	TRBV3-1/TRBV3-2	TRBJ2-2	NA	CASSHSPGELFF	TGTGCCAGCAGCCATAGTCCCGGGGAGCTGTTTTTT
NA	TRBV19	TRBJ1-5	NA	CASSPSAGPQWAQHF	TGTGCCAGTAGTCCCAGCGCGGGACCCCAGTGGGCCCAGCATTTT
NA	TRBV7-9	TRBJ2-7	NA	CASSSQQGTEQYF	TGTGCCAGCAGCTCCCAACAGGGTACCGAGCAGTACTTC
NA	TRBV5-1	TRBJ2-2	TRBD1	CASSLVRTGVTGELFF	TGCGCCAGCAGCTTGGTTCGGACAGGGGTCACCGGGGAGCTGTTTTTT
NA	TRBV6-5	TRBJ1-6	TRBD1	CASSYSGTGGAFAHF	TGTGCCAGCAGTTACTCAGGGACAGGGGGCGCCTTCGCCCACTTT
few	TRBV3-1/TRBV3-2	TRBJ2-5	TRBD1	CASSPQQGGWETQYF	TGTGCCAGCAGCCCGCAACAGGGGGGCTGGGAGACCCAGTACTTC
few	TRBV3-1/TRBV3-2	TRBJ2-7	NA	CASSQRYAYEQYF	TGTGCCAGCAGCCAGAGGTATGCCTACGAGCAGTACTTC
NA	TRBV9	TRBJ1-1	TRBD1	CASSGRLMDRGKAFF	TGTGCCAGCAGCGGGAGGCTCATGGACAGGGGTAAAGCTTTCTTT
NA	TRBV7-6	TRBJ2-3	NA	CASSFHDSGRSTDTQYF	TGTGCCAGCAGTTTTCATGACTCGGGGAGAAGCACAGATACGCAGTATTTT
NA	TRBV7-3	TRBJ2-1	NA	CASSPGTYNEQFF	TGTGCCAGCAGCCCAGGAACCTACAATGAGCAGTTCTTC
once	TRBV7-8	TRBJ2-2	TRBD1	CASRTDRVLPGELFF	TGTGCCAGCAGGACGGACAGGGTCCTACCGGGGGAGCTGTTTTTT
NA	TRBV5-1	TRBJ2-5	TRBD1	CASTRGTTQETQYF	TGCGCCAGCACCAGGGGGACCACCCAAGAGACCCAGTACTTC
few	TRBV7-9	TRBJ1-2	NA	CASSLGQGFGYTF	TGTGCCAGCAGCTTGGGTCAGGGGTTTGGCTACACCTTC
NA	TRBV6-6	TRBJ1-6	NA	CASADRSNSPLHF	TGTGCCAGCGCCGACAGGAGTAATTCACCCCTCCACTTT
NA	TRBV18	TRBJ1-2	NA	CASSHKGPGKNGYTF	TGTGCCAGCTCCCATAAGGGCCCAGGGAAGAATGGCTACACCTTC
NA	TRBV6-5	TRBJ1-2	TRBD1	CAIRPLFRGRGYTF	TGTGCCATCCGGCCCCTTTTCAGGGGGCGCGGCTACACCTTC
NA	TRBV6-5	TRBJ2-3	TRBD2	CASSPASGSMDTQYF	TGTGCCAGCAGCCCAGCCAGCGGGAGTATGGATACGCAGTATTTT
few	TRBV9	TRBJ1-6	NA	CASSQAGRGDSPLHF	TGTGCCAGCAGCCAGGCCGGACGGGGTGATTCACCCCTCCACTTT
NA	TRBV29-1	TRBJ2-2	TRBD1	CSVQGAAGELFF	TGCAGCGTACAGGGGGCTGCCGGGGAGCTGTTTTTT
NA	TRBV9	TRBJ2-3	NA	CASSVGPSGGTDTQYF	TGTGCCAGCAGCGTAGGTCCATCGGGCGGGACAGATACGCAGTATTTT
NA	TRBV5-1	TRBJ2-1	TRBD2	CASRGTSAYNEQFF	TGCGCCAGCCGCGGGACTAGCGCATACAATGAGCAGTTCTTC
NA	TRBV7-2	TRBJ2-1	NA	CASSSRGGTYNEQFF	TGTGCCAGCAGCTCCCGAGGGGGTACCTACAATGAGCAGTTCTTC
NA	TRBV2	TRBJ1-1	NA	CASSLAPGGTEAFF	TGTGCCAGCAGTTTGGCCCCGGGGGGAACTGAAGCTTTCTTT
NA	TRBV7-3	TRBJ2-5	TRBD2	CASSSLAGGRETQYF	TGTGCCAGCAGCTCACTAGCGGGGGGACGAGAGACCCAGTACTTC
NA	TRBV5-1	TRBJ2-7	TRBD2	CASSRTSGRAYEQYF	TGCGCCAGCAGCAGGACTAGCGGGAGGGCCTACGAGCAGTACTTC